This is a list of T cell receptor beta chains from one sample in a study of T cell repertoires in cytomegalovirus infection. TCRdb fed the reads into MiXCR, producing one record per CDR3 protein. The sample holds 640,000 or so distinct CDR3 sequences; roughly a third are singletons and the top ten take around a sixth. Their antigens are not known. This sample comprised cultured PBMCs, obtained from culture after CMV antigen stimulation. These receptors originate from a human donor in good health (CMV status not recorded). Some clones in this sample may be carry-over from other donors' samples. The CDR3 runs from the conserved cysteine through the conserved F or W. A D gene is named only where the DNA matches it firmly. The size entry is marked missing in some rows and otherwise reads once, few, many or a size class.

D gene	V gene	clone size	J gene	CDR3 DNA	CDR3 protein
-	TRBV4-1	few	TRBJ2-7	TGCGCCAGCAGCCTTACTGGGGATCGGGACGAGCAGTACTTC	CASSLTGDRDEQYF
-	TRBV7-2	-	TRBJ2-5	TGTGCCAGCAGCCGCCCCGCCGGCCAAGAGACCCAGTACTTC	CASSRPAGQETQYF
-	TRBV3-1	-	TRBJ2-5	TGTGCCAGCAGCCAAGATGGGCGGGGGCGCGATGAGACCCAGTACTTC	CASSQDGRGRDETQYF
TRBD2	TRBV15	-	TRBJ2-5	TGTGCCACCAGCAATGGACTAGTTCGGGAGACCCAGTACTTC	CATSNGLVRETQYF
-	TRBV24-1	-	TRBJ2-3	TGTGCCACCAGTGATCCAAAAGGAGGGCAGGGAATCACAGATACGCAGTATTTT	CATSDPKGGQGITDTQYF
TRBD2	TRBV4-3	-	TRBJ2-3	TGCGCCAGCAGCCTGGACCTTAGCGGGAGGGATACGCAGTATTTT	CASSLDLSGRDTQYF
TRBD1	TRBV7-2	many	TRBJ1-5	TGTGCCAGCAGCTTTTGGACAGGGCCGCAGCCCCAGCATTTT	CASSFWTGPQPQHF
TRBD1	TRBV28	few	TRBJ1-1	TGTGCCAGCAGTCCTCAGACAGGGGTGAACACTGAAGCTTTCTTT	CASSPQTGVNTEAFF
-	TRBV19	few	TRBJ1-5	TGTGCCAGTAGTAGGGCCAGGGTTCGGGATAGAAATCAGCCCCAGCATTTT	CASSRARVRDRNQPQHF
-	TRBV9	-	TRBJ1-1	TGTGCCAGCAGCGTTTCTTCAAGTAGCCTGGAAGCTTTCTTT	CASSVSSSSLEAFF
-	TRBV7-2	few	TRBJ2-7	TGTGCCAGCAGCTTAGGGGTTCAGGTCCACGAGCAGTACTTC	CASSLGVQVHEQYF
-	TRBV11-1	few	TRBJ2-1	TGTGCCAGCAGCTTCCGGGCTAACAATGAGCAGTTCTTC	CASSFRANNEQFF
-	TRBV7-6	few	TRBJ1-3	TGTGCCAGCAGCTCATCGGTCGGGGTCGGAAACACCATATATTTT	CASSSSVGVGNTIYF
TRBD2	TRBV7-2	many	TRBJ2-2	TGTGCCAGCACCGCCGGGGGGGCAGTCAGTGCCGGGGAGCTGTTTTTT	CASTAGGAVSAGELFF
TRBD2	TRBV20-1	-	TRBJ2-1	TGCAGTGCTAGGGCTAGCGGGGGCAATGAGCAGTTCTTC	CSARASGGNEQFF
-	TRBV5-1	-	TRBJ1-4	TGCGCCAGCCGAATTTCCGGGACTGAAGAAAAACTGTTTTTT	CASRISGTEEKLFF
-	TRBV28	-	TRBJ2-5	TGTGCCAGCGCAGCATTGAGGGGTTCCGATCGAGAGACCCAGTACTTC	CASAALRGSDRETQYF
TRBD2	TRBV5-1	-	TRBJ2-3	TGCGCCAGCAGCCCGATGACTAGCGGGGGGGCCCTGGATACGCAGTATTTT	CASSPMTSGGALDTQYF
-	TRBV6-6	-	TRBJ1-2	TGTGCCAGCATCCCCGGGACGGCGGGGGGCGGCTACACCTTC	CASIPGTAGGGYTF
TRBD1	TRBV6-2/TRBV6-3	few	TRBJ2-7	TGTGCCAGCAGTTACTCCACCGGGACAGGGTACGAGCAGTACTTC	CASSYSTGTGYEQYF
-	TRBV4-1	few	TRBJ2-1	TGCGCCAGCAGCCAAGAGTCCACCTACAATGAGCAGTTCTTC	CASSQESTYNEQFF
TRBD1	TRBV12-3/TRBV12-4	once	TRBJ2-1	TGTGCCAGCAGACCAGACAGGGGCTCCTACAATGAGCAGTTCTTC	CASRPDRGSYNEQFF
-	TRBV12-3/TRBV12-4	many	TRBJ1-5	TGTGCCAGCAGTTTAGGGCCCTACGAGACACCTTATAGCAATCAGCCCCAGCATTTT	CASSLGPYETPYSNQPQHF
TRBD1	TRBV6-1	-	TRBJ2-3	TGTGCCAGCACCTGGACCCGGGACAGACCAACAGATACGCAGTATTTT	CASTWTRDRPTDTQYF
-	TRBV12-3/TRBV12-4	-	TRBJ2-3	TGTGCCAGCCTTTATGTAGATACGCAGTATTTT	CASLYVDTQYF
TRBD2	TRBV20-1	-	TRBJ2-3	TGCAGTGCTGGCCCAGCGGGAATCCCAGATACGCAGTATTTT	CSAGPAGIPDTQYF
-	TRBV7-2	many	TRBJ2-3	TGTGCCAGCAGCAAGGGTGGTCCCACAGATACGCAGTATTTT	CASSKGGPTDTQYF
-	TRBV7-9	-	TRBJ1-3	TGTGCCAGCAGCTTCGAGGGGTCACCTGGAAACACCATATATTTT	CASSFEGSPGNTIYF
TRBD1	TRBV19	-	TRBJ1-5	TGTGCCAGTAAGCGGCAGGGGACAGGTCAGCCCCAGCATTTT	CASKRQGTGQPQHF